This T cell receptor beta chain was identified in a study of T cell responses to AZD1222 COVID-19 vaccine. Whole-study results and caveats: At study baseline, merely roughly 6 AZD1222 recipients were seropositive.

Germline V gene sequence: CDR1 LGHNA, CDR2 YSLEER. CDR3 length: 15 amino acids. V was cut by 2 bases and J by 6 bases, with 11 bases left in between. This clone has only one observation. Its target is unknown. TCRdb keeps only in-frame clones here, not all; method: immunoSEQ multiplex PCR. The sample holds roughly 80,000 clones, around 88% seen once. Sequencing used peripheral blood, obtained 28 days after the second AZD1222 dose. This chain links TRBV4-3 with TRBJ1-6, with D possibly TRBD1 on 5 matching bases. This sequence originates from an adult who received the AZD1222 COVID-19 vaccine. The CDR3 DNA reads as TGCGCCAGCAGCCAACCGGGACTGGGTAATTCACCCCTCCACTTT. Translating gives CASSQPGLGNSPLHF.